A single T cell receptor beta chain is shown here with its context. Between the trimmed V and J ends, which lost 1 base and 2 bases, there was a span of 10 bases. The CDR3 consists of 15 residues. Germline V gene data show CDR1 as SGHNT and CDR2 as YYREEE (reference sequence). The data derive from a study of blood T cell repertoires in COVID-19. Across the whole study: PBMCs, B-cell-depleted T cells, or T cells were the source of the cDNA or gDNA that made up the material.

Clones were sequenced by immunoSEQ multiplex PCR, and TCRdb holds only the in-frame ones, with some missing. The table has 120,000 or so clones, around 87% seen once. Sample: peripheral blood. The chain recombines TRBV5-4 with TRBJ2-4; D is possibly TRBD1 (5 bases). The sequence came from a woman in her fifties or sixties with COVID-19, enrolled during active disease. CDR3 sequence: CASSLLGVSKNIQYF. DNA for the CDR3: TGTGCCAGCAGCTTGCTAGGGGTATCCAAAAACATTCAGTACTTC.